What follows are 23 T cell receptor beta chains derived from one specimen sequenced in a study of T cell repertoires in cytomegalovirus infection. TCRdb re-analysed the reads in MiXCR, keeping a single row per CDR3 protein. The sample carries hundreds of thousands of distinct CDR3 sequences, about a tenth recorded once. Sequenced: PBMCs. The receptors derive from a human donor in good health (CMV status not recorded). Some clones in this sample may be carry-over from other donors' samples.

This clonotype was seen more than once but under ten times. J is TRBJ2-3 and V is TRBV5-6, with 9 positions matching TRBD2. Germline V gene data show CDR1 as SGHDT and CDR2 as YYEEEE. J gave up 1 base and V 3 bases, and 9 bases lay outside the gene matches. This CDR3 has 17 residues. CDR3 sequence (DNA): TGTGCCAGCAGCTGGGGCCCAGCGGGGGGCGGCACAGATACGCAGTATTTT. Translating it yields CASSWGPAGGGTDTQYF.

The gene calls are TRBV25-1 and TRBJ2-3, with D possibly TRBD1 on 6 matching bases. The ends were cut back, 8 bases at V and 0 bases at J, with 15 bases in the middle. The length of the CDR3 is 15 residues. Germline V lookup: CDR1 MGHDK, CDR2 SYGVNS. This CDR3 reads CASGLGAGSTDTQYF. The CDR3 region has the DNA TGTGCCAGCGGGCTGGGGGCAGGGAGCACAGATACGCAGTATTTT. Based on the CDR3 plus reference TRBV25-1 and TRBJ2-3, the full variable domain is EADIYQTPRYLVIGTGKKITLECSQTMGHDKMYWYQQDPGMELHLIHYSYGVNSTEKGDLSSESTVSRIRTEHFPLTLESARPSHTSQYLCASGLGAGSTDTQYFGPGTRLTVL.

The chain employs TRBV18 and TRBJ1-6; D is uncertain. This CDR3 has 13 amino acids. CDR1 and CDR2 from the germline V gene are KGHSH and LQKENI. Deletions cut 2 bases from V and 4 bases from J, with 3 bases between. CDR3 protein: CASSPIYNSPLHF. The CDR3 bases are TGTGCCAGCTCACCAATTTATAATTCACCCCTCCACTTT.

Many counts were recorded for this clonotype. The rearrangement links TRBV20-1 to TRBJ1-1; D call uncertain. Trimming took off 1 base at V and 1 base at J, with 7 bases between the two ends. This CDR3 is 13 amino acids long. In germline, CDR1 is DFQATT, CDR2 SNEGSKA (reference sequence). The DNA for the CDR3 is TGCAGTGCTAGAGTTTCCGCGAACACTGAAGCTTTCTTT. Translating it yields CSARVSANTEAFF.

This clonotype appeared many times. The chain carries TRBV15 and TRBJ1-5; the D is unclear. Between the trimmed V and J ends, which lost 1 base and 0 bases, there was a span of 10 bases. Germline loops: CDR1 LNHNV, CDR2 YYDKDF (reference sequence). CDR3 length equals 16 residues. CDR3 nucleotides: TGTGCCACCAGCAGAGCACCGGCTTTTAGCAATCAGCCCCAGCATTTT. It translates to CATSRAPAFSNQPQHF.

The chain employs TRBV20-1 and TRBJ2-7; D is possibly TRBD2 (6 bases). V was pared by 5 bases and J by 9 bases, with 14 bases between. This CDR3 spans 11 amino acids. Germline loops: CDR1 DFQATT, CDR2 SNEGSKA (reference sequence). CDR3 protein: CSACSGPGQYV. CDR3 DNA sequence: TGCAGTGCTTGTAGCGGTCCTGGGCAGTACGTC.

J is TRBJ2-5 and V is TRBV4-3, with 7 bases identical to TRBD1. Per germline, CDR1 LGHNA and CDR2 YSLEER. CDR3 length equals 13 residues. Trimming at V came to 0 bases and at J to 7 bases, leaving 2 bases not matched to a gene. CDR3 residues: CASSQESGGTQYF. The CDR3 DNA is TGCGCCAGCAGCCAAGAATCAGGGGGGACCCAGTACTTC.

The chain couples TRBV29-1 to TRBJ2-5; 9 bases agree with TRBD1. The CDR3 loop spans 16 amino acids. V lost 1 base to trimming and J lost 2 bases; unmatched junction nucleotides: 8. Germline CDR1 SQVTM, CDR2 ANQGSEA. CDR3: CSVEGPGQGLQETQYF. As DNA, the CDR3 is TGCAGCGTTGAAGGGCCCGGACAGGGGCTACAAGAGACCCAGTACTTC.

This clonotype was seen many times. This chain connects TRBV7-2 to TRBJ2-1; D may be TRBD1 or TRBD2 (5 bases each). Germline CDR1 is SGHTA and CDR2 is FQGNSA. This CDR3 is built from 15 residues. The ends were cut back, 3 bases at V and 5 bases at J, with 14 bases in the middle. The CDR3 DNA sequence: TGTGCCAGCAGCTTGAAGGGACGGGAAAACAATGAGCAGTTCTTC. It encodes CASSLKGRENNEQFF.

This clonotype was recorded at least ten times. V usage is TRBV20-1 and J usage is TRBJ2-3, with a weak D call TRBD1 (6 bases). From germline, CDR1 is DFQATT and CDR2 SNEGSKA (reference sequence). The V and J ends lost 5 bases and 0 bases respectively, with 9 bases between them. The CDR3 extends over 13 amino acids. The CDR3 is CSALGASTDTQYF. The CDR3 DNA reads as TGCAGTGCTTTGGGGGCTAGCACAGATACGCAGTATTTT.

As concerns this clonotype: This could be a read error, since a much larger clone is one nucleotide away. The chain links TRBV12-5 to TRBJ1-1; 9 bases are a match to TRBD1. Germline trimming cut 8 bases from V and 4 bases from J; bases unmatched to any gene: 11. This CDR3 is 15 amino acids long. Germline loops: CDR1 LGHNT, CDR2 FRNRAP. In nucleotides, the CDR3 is TGTGCTAGTTGTCTAGGACAGGGGCCGAGCACTGAAGCTTTCTTT. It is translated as CASCLGQGPSTEAFF.

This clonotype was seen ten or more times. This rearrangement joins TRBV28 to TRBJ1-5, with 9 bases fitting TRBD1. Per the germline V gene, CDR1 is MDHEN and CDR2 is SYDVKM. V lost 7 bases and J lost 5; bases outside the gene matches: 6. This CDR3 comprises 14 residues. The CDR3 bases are TGTGCCAGCACCCCGGACAGGGGTTATCAGCCCCAGCATTTT. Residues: CASTPDRGYQPQHF.

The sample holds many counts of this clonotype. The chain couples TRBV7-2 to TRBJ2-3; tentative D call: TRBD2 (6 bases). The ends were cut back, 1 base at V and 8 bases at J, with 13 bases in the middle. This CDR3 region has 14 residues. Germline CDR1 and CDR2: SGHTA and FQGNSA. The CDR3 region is CASSLGGDGGTQYF. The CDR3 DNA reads TGTGCCAGCAGCTTAGGGGGGGATGGAGGTACGCAGTATTTT. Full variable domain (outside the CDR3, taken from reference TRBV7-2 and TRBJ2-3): GAGVSQSPSNKVTEKGKDVELRCDPISGHTALYWYRQSLGQGLEFLIYFQGNSAPDKSGLPSDRFSAERTGGSVSTLTIQRTQQEDSAVYLCASSLGGDGGTQYFGPGTRLTVL.

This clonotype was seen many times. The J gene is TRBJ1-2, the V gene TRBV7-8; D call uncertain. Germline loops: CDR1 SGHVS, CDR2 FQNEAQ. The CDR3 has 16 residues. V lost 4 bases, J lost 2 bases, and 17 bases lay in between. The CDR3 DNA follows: TGTGCCAGCAGCTCAAGAGGATACATCACGAACTATGGCTACACCTTC. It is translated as CASSSRGYITNYGYTF.

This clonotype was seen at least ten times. The CDR3 sequence: CASSGTGRSLYGYTF. Here the CDR3 DNA reads TGTGCCAGCAGTGGGACAGGGCGCAGTCTCTATGGCTACACCTTC. The genes are TRBV28 and TRBJ1-2; 9 nucleotides agree with TRBD1. This CDR3 is 15 amino acids long. CDR1 and CDR2 from the germline V gene are MDHEN and SYDVKM. After removal of 5 bases from V and 4 bases from J, the junction contained 8 bases not matched to a gene.

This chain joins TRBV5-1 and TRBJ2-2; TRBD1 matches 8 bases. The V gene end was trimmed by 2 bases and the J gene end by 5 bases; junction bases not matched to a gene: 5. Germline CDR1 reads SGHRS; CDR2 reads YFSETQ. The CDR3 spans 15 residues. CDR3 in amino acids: CASSFDRGDTGELFF. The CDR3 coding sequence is TGCGCCAGCAGCTTTGACAGGGGAGATACCGGGGAGCTGTTTTTT.

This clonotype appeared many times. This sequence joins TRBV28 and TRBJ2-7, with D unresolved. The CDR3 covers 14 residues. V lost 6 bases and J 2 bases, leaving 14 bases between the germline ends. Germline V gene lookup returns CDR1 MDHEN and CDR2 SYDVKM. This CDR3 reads CASSPGPLPYEQYV. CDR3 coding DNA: TGTGCCAGCAGCCCCGGACCCCTGCCCTACGAGCAGTACGTC.

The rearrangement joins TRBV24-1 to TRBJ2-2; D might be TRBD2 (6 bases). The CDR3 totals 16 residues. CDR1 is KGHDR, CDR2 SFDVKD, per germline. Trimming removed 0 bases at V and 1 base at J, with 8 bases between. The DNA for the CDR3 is TGTGCCACCAGTGATTTGACCGGGGGGAACACCGGGGAGCTGTTTTTT. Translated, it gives CATSDLTGGNTGELFF.

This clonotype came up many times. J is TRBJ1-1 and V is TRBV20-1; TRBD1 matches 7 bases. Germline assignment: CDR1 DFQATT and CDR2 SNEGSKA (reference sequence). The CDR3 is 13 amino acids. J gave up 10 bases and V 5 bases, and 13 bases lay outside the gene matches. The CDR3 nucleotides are TGCAGTGCTCATACAGGGGCTGGGGGAATAGCTTTCTTT. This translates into CSAHTGAGGIAFF.

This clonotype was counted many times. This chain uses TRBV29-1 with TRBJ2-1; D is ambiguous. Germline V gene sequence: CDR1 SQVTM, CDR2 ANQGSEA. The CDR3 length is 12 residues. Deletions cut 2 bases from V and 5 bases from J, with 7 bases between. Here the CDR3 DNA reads TGCAGCGTTGAACGCATCGACAATGAGCAGTTCTTC. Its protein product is CSVERIDNEQFF.

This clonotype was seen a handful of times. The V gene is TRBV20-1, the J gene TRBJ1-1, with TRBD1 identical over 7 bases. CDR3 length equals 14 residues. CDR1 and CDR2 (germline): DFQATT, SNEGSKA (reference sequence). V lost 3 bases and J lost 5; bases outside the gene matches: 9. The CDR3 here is CSASPGQERTEAFF. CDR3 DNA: TGCAGTGCTAGCCCTGGACAGGAGAGGACTGAAGCTTTCTTT.

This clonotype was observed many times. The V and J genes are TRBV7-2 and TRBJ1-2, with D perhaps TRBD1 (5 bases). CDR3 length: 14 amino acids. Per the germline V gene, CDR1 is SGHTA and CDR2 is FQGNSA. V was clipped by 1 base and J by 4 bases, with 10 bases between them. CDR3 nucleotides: TGTGCCAGCAGCTTAGGGACAACTTCCTATGGCTACACCTTC. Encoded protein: CASSLGTTSYGYTF.

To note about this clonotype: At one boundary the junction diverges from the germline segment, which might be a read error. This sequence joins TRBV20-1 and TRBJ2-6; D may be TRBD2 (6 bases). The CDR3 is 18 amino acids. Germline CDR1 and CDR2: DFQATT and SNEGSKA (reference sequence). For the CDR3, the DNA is TGCCGTGCTTCCCCCTCTCCAGCGGGCCTCTCTGGGGCCAACGTCCTGACTTTC. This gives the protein CRASPSPAGLSGANVLTF.